Presented here are 20 T cell receptor beta chains from one specimen sequenced in a study of T cells in narcolepsy. Clones were sequenced by immunoSEQ multiplex PCR, and TCRdb holds only the in-frame ones, with some missing. The sample records 25,000 to 35,000 clones, around 83% being singletons. Sample: memory (CD45RA-) CD4+ T cells from blood. Source of these receptors: a human donor in good health.

The chain carries TRBV6-1 and TRBJ2-7, with a possible D match to TRBD1 (7 bases). The CDR3 is 16 residues long. V gave up 1 base and J gave up 2 bases, with 15 bases separating them. Germline CDR1 is MNHNS and CDR2 is SASEGT. The CDR3 is CASSEVRGAPTYEQYF. The CDR3 region has the DNA TGTGCCAGCAGTGAAGTCAGGGGGGCTCCTACCTACGAGCAGTACTTC.

The V and J genes are TRBV7-8 and TRBJ2-3; D is undetermined. The CDR3 totals 12 residues. CDR1 and CDR2 from the germline V gene are SGHVS and FQNEAQ. V lost 1 base and J 5 bases, leaving 4 bases between the germline ends. CDR3 region: CASSLVRDTQYF. CDR3 in DNA: TGTGCCAGCAGCTTAGTGAGAGATACGCAGTATTTT.

This rearrangement joins TRBV6-6 to TRBJ2-2; the match to TRBD1 covers 7 bases. Losses at the gene ends were 4 bases for V and 6 bases for J; bases not matched to a gene: 5. Per the germline V gene, CDR1 is MNHNY and CDR2 is SVGAGI (reference sequence). The CDR3 spans 14 residues. In nucleotides, the CDR3 is TGTGCCAGCAGTTCACATCAGGGGGCCGGGGAGCTGTTTTTT. The encoded protein is CASSSHQGAGELFF.

The V call is TRBV29-1, the J call TRBJ2-3; tentatively, D is TRBD1 (6 bases). Trimming removed 1 base at V and 0 bases at J, with 8 bases between. The CDR3 has 14 amino acids. The germline V gene encodes CDR1 SQVTM and CDR2 ANQGSEA. CDR3 sequence: CSVEGQGSTDTQYF. The CDR3 DNA sequence: TGCAGCGTTGAAGGGCAGGGGAGCACAGATACGCAGTATTTT.

V gene TRBV6-6 combines with J gene TRBJ2-7; the D gene is possibly TRBD2 (7 bases). This CDR3 contains 15 residues. The germline V gene encodes CDR1 MNHNY and CDR2 SVGAGI (reference sequence). The V and J ends lost 3 bases and 1 base respectively, with 13 bases between them. The CDR3 nucleotides are TGTGCCAGCAGTTATCTGGGGGGGCAATCCTACGAGCAGTACGTC. Translation gives CASSYLGGQSYEQYV.

The chain uses TRBV28 and TRBJ2-7; TRBD1 agrees at 7 bases. Germline CDR1 is MDHEN and CDR2 is SYDVKM. Trimming took 5 bases from V and 5 from J; bases not matched to a gene: 6. The CDR3 length is 13 residues. CDR3 nucleotide sequence: TGTGCCAGCAGTCGGGACAGCCGAGACGAGCAGTACGTC. This gives the protein CASSRDSRDEQYV.

The sample holds a few counts of this clone. This chain joins TRBV6-5 and TRBJ1-2, with D maybe TRBD1 (5 bases). Germline CDR1 MNHEY, CDR2 SVGAGI. The CDR3 is made up of 15 amino acids. V lost 4 bases and J lost 0, with 12 bases in between. The CDR3 reads CASSSLTATNYGYTF. CDR3 DNA sequence: TGTGCCAGCAGTTCCCTGACAGCTACTAACTATGGCTACACCTTC.

This chain joins TRBV7-9 and TRBJ1-3, with 8 positions matching TRBD1. Germline CDR1 is SEHNR and CDR2 is FQNEAQ (reference sequence). The CDR3 totals 15 residues. J lost 0 bases, V lost 5 bases, and 3 bases had no gene match. CDR3 protein: CASSRQGTSGNTIYF. The CDR3 nucleotides read TGTGCCAGCAGCCGACAGGGGACCTCTGGAAACACCATATATTTT.

J is TRBJ2-3 and V is TRBV10-3; 9 bases fit TRBD2. V shed 6 bases, J shed 6 bases, and the junction held 7 bases outside the gene matches. The CDR3 has 14 amino acids. Germline V gene lookup returns CDR1 ENHRY and CDR2 SYGVKD. The DNA of the CDR3 is TGTGCCATCAGGAACAGCGGGGGGTCGGATACGCAGTATTTT. The encoded protein is CAIRNSGGSDTQYF.

The chain carries TRBV28 and TRBJ2-3; a possible D gene is TRBD2 (7 bases). The V and J ends lost 7 bases and 3 bases respectively, with 14 bases between them. Germline CDR1 and CDR2: MDHEN and SYDVKM. CDR3 length: 14 residues. This CDR3 reads CASIRGAATDTQYF. CDR3 coding DNA: TGTGCCAGCATTCGGGGGGCAGCGACAGATACGCAGTATTTT.

The chain has TRBV10-3 and TRBJ2-5; TRBD2 is a possible D gene (5 bases). The assigned J gene may be wrong: the sequence end matches TRBJ2-7 better. Germline values: CDR1 ENHRY, CDR2 SYGVKD. The CDR3 sequence is 12 residues long. The CDR3 bases are TGTGCCATCAGCCGGACTGGCTACGAGCAGTACTTC. Amino acid sequence: CAISRTGYEQYF.

The genes are TRBV2 and TRBJ2-7; D not resolved. Germline-derived CDR1 and CDR2 are SNHLY and FYNNEI. This CDR3 has 12 residues. Trimming shortened V by 2 bases and J by 4 bases, and 6 bases separated the two germline ends. The CDR3, as DNA: TGTGCCAGCAGTGAATTGGATTACGAGCAGTACGTC. It translates to CASSELDYEQYV.

DNA for the CDR3: TGTGCCAGCAGCCCCTGGGCAGGGGGTGTCGATCAGCCCCAGCATTTT. Translating gives CASSPWAGGVDQPQHF. The gene calls are TRBV5-8 and TRBJ1-5, with TRBD1 identical over 7 bases. The V segment lost 4 bases and the J segment 5 bases; nucleotides outside the gene matches: 12. The CDR3 is 16 residues long. In germline, CDR1 is SGHTS, CDR2 YDEGEE.

The V gene is TRBV28, the J gene TRBJ2-7; D is undetermined. The CDR3 consists of 12 residues. V was trimmed by 5 bases and J by 4 bases, leaving 9 bases between them. Germline CDR1 MDHEN, CDR2 SYDVKM. CDR3 nucleotide sequence: TGTGCCAGCAGTACCCTAAATTACGAGCAGTACTTC. Translation: CASSTLNYEQYF.

The gene calls are TRBV5-1 and TRBJ1-1; no clear D. V gave up 5 bases and J gave up 1 base, with 9 bases separating them. The germline V gene has CDR1 SGHRS and CDR2 YFSETQ. This CDR3 comprises 13 residues. In nucleotides, the CDR3 is TGCGCCAGCAGGCAAGGAGGGAACACTGAAGCTTTCTTT. Translation gives CASRQGGNTEAFF.

This clone turned up a few times. The chain couples TRBV6-1 to TRBJ1-2, with D possibly matching TRBD1 (6 bases). The CDR3 loop spans 14 amino acids. Deletions cut 7 bases from V and 4 bases from J, with 16 bases between. Germline CDR1 reads MNHNS; CDR2 reads SASEGT. As DNA, the CDR3 is TGTGCCAGCATCTTGCGACAGGCGGGCTATGGCTACACCTTC. This gives the protein CASILRQAGYGYTF.

This clone was found once. The chain carries TRBV7-8 and TRBJ1-6; 7 positions agree with TRBD1. V lost 1 base and J lost 6; bases outside the gene matches: 9. CDR3 length: 17 amino acids. The germline CDR1 and CDR2 sequences are SGHVS and FQNEAQ. The CDR3 nucleotides are TGTGCCAGCAGCTTAGTCCAGAGGGGGCTTAGTAATTCACCCCTCCACTTT. Translating gives CASSLVQRGLSNSPLHF.

The chain couples TRBV13 to TRBJ2-5; 9 bases are a match to TRBD1. The CDR3 runs to 16 residues. From germline, CDR1 is PRHDT and CDR2 FYEKMQ (reference sequence). The J segment lost 2 bases and the V segment lost 1 base, leaving 5 bases of the junction unmatched. The CDR3 coding sequence is TGTGCCAGCAGCTTAGCCGGGACAGGGTGGCAAGAGACCCAGTACTTC. Its protein is CASSLAGTGWQETQYF.

The J gene is TRBJ2-7, the V gene TRBV18; D is tentatively TRBD1 or TRBD2 (6 bases each). The CDR3 runs 15 residues. Between the trimmed V and J ends, which lost 4 bases and 2 bases, there was a span of 15 bases. Germline V gene sequence: CDR1 KGHSH, CDR2 LQKENI. CDR3 coding DNA: TGTGCCAGCTCACTCAAGGGGGACTCGGCCTACGAGCAGTACTTC. It specifies CASSLKGDSAYEQYF.

The chain uses TRBV28 and TRBJ2-3; TRBD2 aligns across 9 bases. The CDR3 is 14 amino acids. Germline assignment: CDR1 MDHEN and CDR2 SYDVKM. The V segment lost 3 bases and the J segment 6 bases; nucleotides outside the gene matches: 4. CDR3 protein: CASSFRGGADTQYF. The CDR3 region has the DNA TGTGCCAGCAGTTTCCGCGGGGGGGCGGATACGCAGTATTTT.